One sample yielded the 6 T cell receptor beta chains listed below, sequenced in a study of T cells after yellow fever vaccination. MiXCR was run by TCRdb on the 5' RACE reads, yielding one entry per CDR3 protein. The sample contains roughly 300,000 distinct CDR3 sequences, 8.1% of which appear only once. The specimen was PBMCs, collected around 45 days after the first yellow fever vaccination. The receptors were gathered from a man aged 18 to 29 who received the YFV17D yellow fever vaccine.

The chain couples TRBV27 to TRBJ2-5; 7 positions agree with TRBD2. V lost 5 bases to trimming and J lost 7 bases; unmatched junction nucleotides: 10. The CDR3 loop spans 14 amino acids. Germline assignment: CDR1 MNHEY and CDR2 SMNVEV (reference sequence). CDR3 sequence (DNA): TGTGCCAGCAGTAGCGGGGTCGCCCCGCGGACCCAGTACTTC. It yields the protein CASSSGVAPRTQYF.

This clonotype has more than one count but fewer than ten. A much larger clone lies a single base off, so this may be a read error. This sequence joins TRBV13 and TRBJ1-1, with D unclear. Deletions cut 1 base from V and 4 bases from J, with 7 bases between. The CDR3 spans 13 residues. Per the germline V gene, CDR1 is PRHDT and CDR2 is FYEKMQ (reference sequence). CDR3 loop: CASSLEVGTEAFF. As DNA, the CDR3 is TGTGCCAGCAGCTTAGAGGTGGGCACTGAAGCTTTCTTT.

The V call is TRBV4-1, the J call TRBJ1-2, with a weak D call TRBD1 (6 bases). Trimming removed 1 base at V and 4 bases at J, with 10 bases between. Germline values: CDR1 MGHRA, CDR2 YSYEKL. There are 14 residues in the CDR3. In DNA, the CDR3 is TGCGCCAGCAGCCAAGCCGGACAGCCCTATGGCTACACCTTC. Its translation: CASSQAGQPYGYTF.

This sequence joins TRBV7-9 and TRBJ2-1, with D maybe TRBD2 (5 bases). V was cut by 8 bases and J by 0 bases, with 11 bases left in between. CDR3 size: 14 residues. The germline V gene has CDR1 SEHNR and CDR2 FQNEAQ (reference sequence). This CDR3 is CASGPGSSYNEQFF. CDR3 sequence (DNA): TGTGCCAGCGGTCCGGGGAGCTCCTACAATGAGCAGTTCTTC.

This clonotype was seen more than once but under ten times. V usage is TRBV19 and J usage is TRBJ2-3; D might be TRBD2 (5 bases). The V end lost 5 bases, the J end lost 0 bases, and 18 bases lay between the germline ends. CDR1 is LNHDA, CDR2 SQIVND, per germline (reference sequence). CDR3 length: 17 amino acids. The CDR3 DNA is TGTGCCAGTAGTCAAACCGCCGGACTCGCTAGCACAGATACGCAGTATTTT. Protein: CASSQTAGLASTDTQYF. Variable domain in full (rest from reference TRBV19 and TRBJ2-3): DGGITQSPKYLFRKEGQNVTLSCEQNLNHDAMYWYRQDPGQGLRLIYYSQIVNDFQKGDIAEGYSVSREKKESFPLTVTSAQKNPTAFYLCASSQTAGLASTDTQYFGPGTRLTVL.

The gene calls are TRBV5-6 and TRBJ2-1; D is undetermined. The CDR3 contains 14 residues. V was cut by 3 bases and J by 5 bases, with 12 bases left in between. Germline V gene data show CDR1 as SGHDT and CDR2 as YYEEEE. The CDR3 DNA reads TGTGCCAGCAGCTATGAGTTTAGAGACAATGAGCAGTTCTTC. It codes for CASSYEFRDNEQFF.